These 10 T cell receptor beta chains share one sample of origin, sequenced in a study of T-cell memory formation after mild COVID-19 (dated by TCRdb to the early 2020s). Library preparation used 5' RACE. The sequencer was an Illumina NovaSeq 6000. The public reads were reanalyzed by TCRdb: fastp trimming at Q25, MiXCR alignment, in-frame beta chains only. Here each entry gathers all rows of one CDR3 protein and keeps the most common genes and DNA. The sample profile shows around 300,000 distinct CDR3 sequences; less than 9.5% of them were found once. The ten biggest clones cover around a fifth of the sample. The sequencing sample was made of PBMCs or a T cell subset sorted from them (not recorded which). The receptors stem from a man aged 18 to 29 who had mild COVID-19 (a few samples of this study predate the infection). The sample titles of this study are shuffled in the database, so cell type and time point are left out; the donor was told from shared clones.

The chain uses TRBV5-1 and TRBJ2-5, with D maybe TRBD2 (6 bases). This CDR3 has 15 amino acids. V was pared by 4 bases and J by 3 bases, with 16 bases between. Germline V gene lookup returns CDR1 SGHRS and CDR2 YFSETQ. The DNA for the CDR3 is TGCGCCAGCAGCCCGGGACCAACGGGGGAAGAGACCCAGTACTTC. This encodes CASSPGPTGEETQYF.

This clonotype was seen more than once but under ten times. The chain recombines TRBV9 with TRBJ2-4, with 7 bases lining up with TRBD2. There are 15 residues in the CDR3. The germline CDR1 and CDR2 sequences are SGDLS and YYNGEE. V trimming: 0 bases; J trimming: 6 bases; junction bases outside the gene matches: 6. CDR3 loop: CASSVASGFANIQYF. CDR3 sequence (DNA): TGTGCCAGCAGCGTAGCTAGCGGTTTCGCAAACATTCAGTACTTC.

The CDR3 bases are TGTGCCAGCAGACCAGCGGGCGGACCCAACTATGGCTACACCTTC. Translation gives CASRPAGGPNYGYTF. The V call is TRBV7-3, the J call TRBJ1-2, with unresolved D. Germline CDR1 reads SGHTA; CDR2 reads FQGTGA. CDR3 size: 15 residues. Deletions cut 6 bases from V and 2 bases from J, with 16 bases between.

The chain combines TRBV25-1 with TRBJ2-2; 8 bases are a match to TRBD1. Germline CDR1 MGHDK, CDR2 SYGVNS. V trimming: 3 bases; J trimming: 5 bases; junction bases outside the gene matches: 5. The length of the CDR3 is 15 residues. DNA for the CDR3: TGTGCCAGCAGTGACGGGGACAGGATAACCGGGGAGCTGTTTTTT. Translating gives CASSDGDRITGELFF. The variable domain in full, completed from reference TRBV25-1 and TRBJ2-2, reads EADIYQTPRYLVIGTGKKITLECSQTMGHDKMYWYQQDPGMELHLIHYSYGVNSTEKGDLSSESTVSRIRTEHFPLTLESARPSHTSQYLCASSDGDRITGELFFGEGSRLTVL.

This chain's CDR3 is CASSASGGPGTQYF. DNA for the CDR3: TGTGCCAGCAGCGCTAGCGGGGGGCCGGGTACGCAGTATTTT. The V and J genes are TRBV2 and TRBJ2-3; 11 bases fit TRBD2. The CDR3 length is 14 residues. The J segment lost 8 bases and the V segment lost 6 bases, leaving 7 bases of the junction unmatched. Germline-derived CDR1 and CDR2 are SNHLY and FYNNEI.

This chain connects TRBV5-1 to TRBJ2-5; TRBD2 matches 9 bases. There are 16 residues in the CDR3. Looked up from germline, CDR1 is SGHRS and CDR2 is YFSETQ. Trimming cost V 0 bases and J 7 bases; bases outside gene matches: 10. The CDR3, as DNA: TGCGCCAGCAGCTTGGCCGCTAGCGGGATTCAGGGGACCCAGTACTTC. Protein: CASSLAASGIQGTQYF.

The CDR3 spells CASSSSHRGTNYGYTF. CDR3 DNA: TGCGCCAGCAGCTCCTCGCACAGGGGTACTAACTATGGCTACACCTTC. The chain recombines TRBV5-1 with TRBJ1-2, with TRBD1 matching 7 bases. Germline lookup yields CDR1 SGHRS and CDR2 YFSETQ. V lost 3 bases, J lost 0 bases, and 8 bases stayed unmatched. CDR3 length equals 16 residues. Filled out from reference TRBV5-1 and TRBJ1-2, the complete variable domain reads KAGVTQTPRYLIKTRGQQVTLSCSPISGHRSVSWYQQTPGQGLQFLFEYFSETQRNKGNFPGRFSGRQFSNSRSEMNVSTLELGDSALYLCASSSSHRGTNYGYTFGSGTRLTVV.

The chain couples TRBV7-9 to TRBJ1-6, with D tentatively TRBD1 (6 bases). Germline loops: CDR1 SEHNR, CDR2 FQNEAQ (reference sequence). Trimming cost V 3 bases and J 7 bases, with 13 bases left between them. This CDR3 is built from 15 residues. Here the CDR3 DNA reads TGTGCCAGCAGCTTCCTTTACAGGGAAAATTCACCCCTCCACTTT. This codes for CASSFLYRENSPLHF. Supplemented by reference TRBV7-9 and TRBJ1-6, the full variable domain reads DTGVSQNPRHKITKRGQNVTFRCDPISEHNRLYWYRQTLGQGPEFLTYFQNEAQLEKSRLLSDRFSAERPKGSFSTLEIQRTEQGDSAMYLCASSFLYRENSPLHFGNGTRLTVT.

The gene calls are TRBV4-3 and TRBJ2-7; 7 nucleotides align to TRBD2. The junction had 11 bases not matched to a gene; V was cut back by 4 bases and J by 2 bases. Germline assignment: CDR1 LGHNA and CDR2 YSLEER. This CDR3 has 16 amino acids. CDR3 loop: CASSLGAGPRTYEQYV. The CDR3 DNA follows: TGCGCCAGCAGCCTAGGAGCGGGACCTCGGACCTACGAGCAGTACGTC.

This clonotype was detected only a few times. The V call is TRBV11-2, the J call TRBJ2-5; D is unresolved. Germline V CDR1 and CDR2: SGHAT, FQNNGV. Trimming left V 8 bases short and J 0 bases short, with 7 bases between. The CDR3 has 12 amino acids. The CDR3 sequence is CASGWYQETQYF. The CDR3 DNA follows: TGTGCCAGCGGCTGGTACCAAGAGACCCAGTACTTC.